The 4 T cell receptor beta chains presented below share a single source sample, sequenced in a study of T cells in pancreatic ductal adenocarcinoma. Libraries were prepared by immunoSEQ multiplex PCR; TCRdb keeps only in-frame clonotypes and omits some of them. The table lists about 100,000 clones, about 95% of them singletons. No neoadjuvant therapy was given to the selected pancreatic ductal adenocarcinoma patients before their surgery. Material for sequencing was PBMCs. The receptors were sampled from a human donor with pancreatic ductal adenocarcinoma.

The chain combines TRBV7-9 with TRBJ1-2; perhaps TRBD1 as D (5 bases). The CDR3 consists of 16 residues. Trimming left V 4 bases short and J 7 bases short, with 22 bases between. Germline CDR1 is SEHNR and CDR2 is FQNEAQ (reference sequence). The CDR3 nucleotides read TGTGCCAGCAGCTCATCCAACAGCGGGGGTGGTCGTGGCTACACCTTC. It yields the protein CASSSSNSGGGRGYTF.

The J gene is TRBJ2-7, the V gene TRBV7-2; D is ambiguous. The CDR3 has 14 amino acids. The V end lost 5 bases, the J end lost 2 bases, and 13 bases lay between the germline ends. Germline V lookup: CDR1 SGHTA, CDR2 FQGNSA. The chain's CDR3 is CASSPPRSAYEQYF. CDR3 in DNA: TGTGCCAGCAGCCCTCCCCGATCAGCCTACGAGCAGTACTTC.

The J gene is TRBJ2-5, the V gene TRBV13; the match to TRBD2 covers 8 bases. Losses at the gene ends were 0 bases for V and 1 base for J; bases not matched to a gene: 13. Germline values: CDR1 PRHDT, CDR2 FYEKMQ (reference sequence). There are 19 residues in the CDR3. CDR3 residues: CASSLGGEGGTSSQETQYF. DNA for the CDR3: TGTGCCAGCAGCTTAGGCGGGGAGGGGGGGACTAGTTCCCAAGAGACCCAGTACTTC.

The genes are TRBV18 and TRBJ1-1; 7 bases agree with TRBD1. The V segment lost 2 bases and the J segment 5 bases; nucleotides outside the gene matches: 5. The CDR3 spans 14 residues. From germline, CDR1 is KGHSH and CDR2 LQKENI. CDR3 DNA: TGTGCCAGCTCACCAGTGACAGGGAGGACTGAAGCTTTCTTT. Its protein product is CASSPVTGRTEAFF.